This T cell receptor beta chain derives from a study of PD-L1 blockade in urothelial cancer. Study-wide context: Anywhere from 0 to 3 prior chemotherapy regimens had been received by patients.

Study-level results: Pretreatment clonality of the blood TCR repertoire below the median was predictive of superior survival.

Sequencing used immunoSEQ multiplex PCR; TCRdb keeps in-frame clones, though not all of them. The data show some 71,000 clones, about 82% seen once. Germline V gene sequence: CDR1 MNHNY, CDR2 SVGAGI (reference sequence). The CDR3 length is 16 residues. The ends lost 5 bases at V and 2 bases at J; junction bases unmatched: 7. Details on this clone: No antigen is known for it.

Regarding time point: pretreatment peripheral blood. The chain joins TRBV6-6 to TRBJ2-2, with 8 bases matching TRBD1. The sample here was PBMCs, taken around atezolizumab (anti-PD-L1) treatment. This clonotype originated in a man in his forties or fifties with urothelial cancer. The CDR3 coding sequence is TGTGCCAGCAGTCCAAAGACAGGGGCCAACACCGGGGAGCTGTTTTTT. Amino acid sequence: CASSPKTGANTGELFF.